Sequencing of this T cell receptor beta chain was carried out in a study of blood T cell repertoires in COVID-19. Across the study: Whether acute or convalescent, the COVID-19 samples came from the United States, Italy and Spain.

The data were produced by immunoSEQ multiplex PCR, yet TCRdb's version contains in-frame clones alone and is incomplete. The sample has around 230,000 clones, roughly 85% seen once. The sequencing sample was made of peripheral blood. This receptor was obtained from a man between 45 and 60 years old with COVID-19, enrolled during active disease.

The CDR3, as DNA: TGTGCCAGTAGTCCGGGGACAGGGGGAAGCCCCTACGAGCAGTACTTC. It specifies CASSPGTGGSPYEQYF. V gene TRBV19 combines with J gene TRBJ2-7; TRBD1 agrees at 11 bases. Trimming cost V 5 bases and J 2 bases; bases outside gene matches: 8. The CDR3 covers 16 residues. Germline assignment: CDR1 LNHDA and CDR2 SQIVND (reference sequence).